The 9 T cell receptor beta chains presented below share a single source sample, sequenced in a study of CD8 T cells in ankylosing spondylitis. From the 5' RACE reads, TCRdb called clonotypes with MiXCR, one entry per CDR3 protein. Among 31,000 or so distinct CDR3 sequences listed, under 40% were seen once. The sample taken for sequencing was synovial fluid, either unsorted or a sorted T cell fraction (not recorded which). The receptors shown here come from a male donor with ankylosing spondylitis.

The sample holds a few counts of this clonotype. The V gene is TRBV18, the J gene TRBJ2-7; the D call may be TRBD1 or TRBD2 (6 bases each). V was pared by 6 bases and J by 3 bases, with 15 bases between. From germline, CDR1 is KGHSH and CDR2 LQKENI. This CDR3 region has 14 residues. In DNA form, the CDR3 reads TGTGCCAGCTCCTTGGCGGGACAAGACTACGAGCAGTACTTC. It translates to CASSLAGQDYEQYF.

This chain uses TRBV30 with TRBJ2-1, with 9 positions matching TRBD2. V lost 7 bases, J lost 4 bases, and 5 bases stayed unmatched. The CDR3 is 13 residues long. Germline V lookup: CDR1 GTSNPN, CDR2 SVGIG (reference sequence). For the CDR3, the DNA is TGTGCCTTAGCGGGAGTATCTTACAATGAGCAGTTCTTC. Translated: CALAGVSYNEQFF.

V and J are TRBV2 and TRBJ1-5; no firm D call. The germline V gene has CDR1 SNHLY and CDR2 FYNNEI. V was pared by 2 bases and J by 5 bases, with 10 bases between. The CDR3 consists of 14 residues. The CDR3 sequence: CASSELGWDQPQHF. The CDR3 coding sequence is TGTGCCAGCAGTGAACTGGGTTGGGATCAGCCCCAGCATTTT. Full variable domain (remainder filled in from reference TRBV2 and TRBJ1-5): EPEVTQTPSHQVTQMGQEVILRCVPISNHLYFYWYRQILGQKVEFLVSFYNNEISEKSEIFDDQFSVERPDGSNFTLKIRSTKLEDSAMYFCASSELGWDQPQHFGDGTRLSIL.

This clonotype has just a few counts. The rearrangement uses TRBV29-1 and TRBJ2-3, with 7 positions matching TRBD2. Trimming took 7 bases from V and 2 from J; bases not matched to a gene: 9. There are 14 residues in the CDR3. CDR1 and CDR2 from the germline V gene are SQVTM and ANQGSEA. The CDR3 loop reads CSGPSGHNTDTQYF. CDR3 DNA sequence: TGCAGCGGCCCTAGCGGACATAACACAGATACGCAGTATTTT.

The chain employs TRBV18 and TRBJ2-1, with 10 bases that match TRBD1. Losses at the gene ends were 2 bases for V and 5 bases for J; bases not matched to a gene: 3. The CDR3 extends over 15 amino acids. The germline V gene encodes CDR1 KGHSH and CDR2 LQKENI. The CDR3 region has the DNA TGTGCCAGCTCACCAGACAGGGGGCAAAACAATGAGCAGTTCTTC. Protein sequence: CASSPDRGQNNEQFF.

This clonotype was seen many times. The rearrangement joins TRBV20-1 to TRBJ2-1, with 8 nucleotides matching TRBD2. The germline gives CDR1 DFQATT, CDR2 SNEGSKA (reference sequence). Trimming cost V 6 bases and J 5 bases; bases outside gene matches: 6. This CDR3 region has 13 residues. CDR3 sequence: CSASTSDHNEQFF. CDR3 DNA sequence: TGCAGTGCCTCGACTAGCGACCACAATGAGCAGTTCTTC.

This clonotype was seen only a few times. The rearrangement links TRBV3-1 to TRBJ1-6; perhaps TRBD1 as D (5 bases). Germline V CDR1 and CDR2: LGHDT, YNNKEL (reference sequence). V lost 0 bases and J 12 bases, leaving 12 bases between the germline ends. The CDR3 is 14 residues long. The CDR3 DNA is TGTGCCAGCAGCCAAGATACTGCGGGGCAACCCCTCCACTTT. It encodes CASSQDTAGQPLHF.

This clonotype has just a few counts. The J gene is TRBJ2-7, the V gene TRBV7-2, with 9 bases aligning to TRBD1. The J segment lost 3 bases and the V segment lost 5 bases, leaving 2 bases of the junction unmatched. The CDR3 consists of 13 residues. Germline V gene data show CDR1 as SGHTA and CDR2 as FQGNSA. CDR3 in amino acids: CASSMTGGYEQYF. Here the CDR3 DNA reads TGTGCCAGCAGCATGACAGGGGGCTACGAGCAGTACTTC.

This chain links TRBV2 with TRBJ2-7; no clear D gene. This CDR3 comprises 11 residues. Trimming took 2 bases from V and 7 from J, leaving 6 bases between them. Germline V gives CDR1 SNHLY, CDR2 FYNNEI. The CDR3 reads CASSERVEQYF. In DNA, the CDR3 is TGTGCCAGCAGTGAACGGGTTGAGCAGTACTTC. Full variable domain (remainder filled in from reference TRBV2 and TRBJ2-7): EPEVTQTPSHQVTQMGQEVILRCVPISNHLYFYWYRQILGQKVEFLVSFYNNEISEKSEIFDDQFSVERPDGSNFTLKIRSTKLEDSAMYFCASSERVEQYFGPGTRLTVT.